This T cell receptor (beta chain) was sequenced for a study of blood T cell repertoires in COVID-19. For the study at large: Sources were T cells, B-cell-depleted T cells, or PBMCs; the material itself was cDNA or gDNA.

Per the study methods: Amplification from reference gene primers served as the basis for estimated nucleated cell counts. Sequenced by immunoSEQ multiplex PCR; TCRdb stores in-frame clones only, minus some. From that table come the V and J calls and clone size; the DNA was used to work out D and trimming. Among 160,000 or so clones listed, more than 85% were seen once. The CDR3 totals 14 residues. The germline V gene encodes CDR1 KGHSH and CDR2 LQKENI. V was pared by 0 bases and J by 3 bases, with 1 base of the junction left unmatched. Patients in Seattle were enrolled during active infection, then followed longitudinally.

The TCR sequence derives from a woman in her sixties or seventies with COVID-19, enrolled during active disease. This sequence joins TRBV18 and TRBJ1-2; 7 nucleotides line up with TRBD1. Sample: peripheral blood. The CDR3 spells CASSPPGTDYGYTF. The CDR3 nucleotides are TGTGCCAGCTCACCACCCGGGACAGACTATGGCTACACCTTC. The complete variable domain, with remaining parts taken from reference TRBV18 and TRBJ1-2, reads NAGVMQNPRHLVRRRGQEARLRCSPMKGHSHVYWYRQLPEEGLKFMVYLQKENIIDESGMPKERFSAEFPKEGPSILRIQQVVRGDSAAYFCASSPPGTDYGYTFGSGTRLTVV.